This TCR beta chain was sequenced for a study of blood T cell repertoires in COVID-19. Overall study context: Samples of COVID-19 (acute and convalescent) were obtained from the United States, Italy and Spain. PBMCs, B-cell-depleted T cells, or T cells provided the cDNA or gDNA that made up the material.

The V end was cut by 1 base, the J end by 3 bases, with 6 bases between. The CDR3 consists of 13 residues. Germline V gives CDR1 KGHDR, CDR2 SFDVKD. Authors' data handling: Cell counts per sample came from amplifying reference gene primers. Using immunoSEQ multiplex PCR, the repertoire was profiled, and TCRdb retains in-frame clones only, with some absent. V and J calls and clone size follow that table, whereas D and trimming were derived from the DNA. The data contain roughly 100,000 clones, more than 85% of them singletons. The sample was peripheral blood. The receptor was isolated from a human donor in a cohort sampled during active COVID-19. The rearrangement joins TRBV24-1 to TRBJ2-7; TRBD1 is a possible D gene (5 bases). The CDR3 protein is CATSDFDSYEQYF. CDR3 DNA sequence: TGTGCCACCAGTGATTTTGACAGCTACGAGCAGTACTTC.